One and the same sample provided the 14 T cell receptor beta chains below, sequenced in a study of blood T cell repertoires in COVID-19. Profiling relied on immunoSEQ multiplex PCR, and the TCRdb table lists in-frame clones only, not all of them. Counted here are 250,000 to 300,000 clones, 70% to 90% occurring once; the ten biggest clones make up around 1.8%. The material sequenced was PBMCs or T cells enriched from blood (not recorded which). Source of these receptors: a woman aged 50 to 65 who had recovered from COVID-19.

This sequence joins TRBV2 and TRBJ2-3; maybe TRBD2 (6 bases). Trimming removed 6 bases from V and 0 bases from J, with 16 bases in between. The CDR3 loop spans 16 amino acids. CDR1 and CDR2 (germline): SNHLY, FYNNEI. CDR3 sequence reads: CASSQAGTLSTDTQYF. In DNA, the CDR3 is TGTGCCAGCAGCCAAGCTGGGACTCTTAGCACAGATACGCAGTATTTT.

The V call is TRBV7-9, the J call TRBJ2-3; TRBD1 matches 10 bases. The trim removed 5 bases at V and 4 bases at J, leaving 3 bases unmatched. Germline assignment: CDR1 SEHNR and CDR2 FQNEAQ (reference sequence). The CDR3 is 14 residues long. CDR3 sequence (DNA): TGTGCCAGCAGCCGACAGGGGGCATCAGATACGCAGTATTTT. It specifies CASSRQGASDTQYF.

This rearrangement joins TRBV2 to TRBJ1-2; no clear D gene. CDR3 length: 12 residues. CDR1 is SNHLY, CDR2 FYNNEI, per germline. V was shortened by 7 bases and J by 12 bases, with 18 bases between the two germline ends. DNA for the CDR3: TGTGCCAGCACCTTCGCCGCTGGCCGCCACACCTTC. Encoded protein: CASTFAAGRHTF. The full variable domain, its missing parts supplied by reference TRBV2 and TRBJ1-2, is EPEVTQTPSHQVTQMGQEVILRCVPISNHLYFYWYRQILGQKVEFLVSFYNNEISEKSEIFDDQFSVERPDGSNFTLKIRSTKLEDSAMYFCASTFAAGRHTFGSGTRLTVV.

The rearrangement uses TRBV20-1 and TRBJ1-4, with a tentative D call TRBD1 (5 bases). Trimming took 3 bases from V and 8 from J, leaving 13 bases between them. From germline, CDR1 is DFQATT and CDR2 SNEGSKA (reference sequence). This CDR3 comprises 13 residues. The CDR3 reads CSASGRAREKLFF. Here the CDR3 DNA reads TGCAGTGCTAGTGGCAGGGCAAGGGAAAAACTGTTTTTT.

This clone occurred a few times. This chain joins TRBV11-2 and TRBJ2-1; D unclear. CDR3 length: 13 residues. Germline V gives CDR1 SGHAT, CDR2 FQNNGV. Trimming shortened V by 1 base and J by 5 bases, and 6 bases separated the two germline ends. The CDR3 DNA is TGTGCCAGCAGCTTAGGGCTTAACAATGAGCAGTTCTTC. Encoded protein: CASSLGLNNEQFF.

CDR3 nucleotide sequence: TGTGCCAGCAGTTCGCCGGGACAGGGGTATGGCTACACCTTC. Protein product: CASSSPGQGYGYTF. This chain uses TRBV27 with TRBJ1-2, with 10 bases aligning to TRBD1. CDR3 length equals 14 residues. CDR1 and CDR2 from the germline V gene are MNHEY and SMNVEV (reference sequence). V was pared by 4 bases and J by 5 bases, with 4 bases of the junction left unmatched.

In DNA form, the CDR3 reads TGCGCCAGCAGCTTTTCGGGTGGCAAGAATGAGCAGTTCTTC. It translates to CASSFSGGKNEQFF. This chain links TRBV5-1 with TRBJ2-1; D ambiguous. This CDR3 is 14 amino acids long. Germline V gives CDR1 SGHRS, CDR2 YFSETQ. V lost 2 bases and J lost 7, with 13 bases in between.

This clone was seen only once. The V and J genes are TRBV28 and TRBJ1-6, with TRBD1 matching 8 bases. The V gene end was trimmed by 0 bases and the J gene end by 5 bases; junction bases not matched to a gene: 6. The CDR3 is 17 amino acids. The germline V gene encodes CDR1 MDHEN and CDR2 SYDVKM. CDR3 sequence: CASSLWFDRGDNSPLHF. The CDR3 coding sequence is TGTGCCAGCAGTTTATGGTTCGACAGGGGAGATAATTCACCCCTCCACTTT.

This clone was recorded a few times. This chain uses TRBV15 with TRBJ1-1; D remains unclear. V shed 4 bases and J shed 3 bases, with 12 bases lying between them. CDR3 size: 14 residues. CDR1 is LNHNV, CDR2 YYDKDF, per germline (reference sequence). The CDR3 sequence: CATSTGNGHTEAFF. The CDR3 DNA is TGTGCCACCAGCACAGGAAATGGGCACACTGAAGCTTTCTTT.

V is TRBV11-1 and J is TRBJ1-2; D is possibly TRBD1 (5 bases). Germline V lookup: CDR1 SGHAT, CDR2 FQDESV (reference sequence). This CDR3 is built from 13 residues. Between the trimmed V and J ends, which lost 8 bases and 4 bases, there was a span of 14 bases. The CDR3 nucleotides are TGTGCCAGCTCGGGGGATGACTTCTATGGCTACACCTTC. It encodes CASSGDDFYGYTF.

This clone came up once. The chain has TRBV7-9 and TRBJ2-3; TRBD1 matches 10 bases. The junction had 12 bases not matched to a gene; V was cut back by 3 bases and J by 0 bases. Germline V lookup: CDR1 SEHNR, CDR2 FQNEAQ (reference sequence). CDR3 length equals 19 residues. CDR3 bases: TGTGCCAGCAGCTTTTCCTCGGGACAGGGGCGGTATAGCACAGATACGCAGTATTTT. This codes for CASSFSSGQGRYSTDTQYF.

The gene calls are TRBV27 and TRBJ2-7; TRBD2 is a possible D gene (6 bases). The CDR3 runs 14 residues. Germline assignment: CDR1 MNHEY and CDR2 SMNVEV (reference sequence). Trimming pared 3 bases from V and 2 bases from J, leaving 11 bases between. CDR3 region: CASSLRGVPYEQYF. CDR3 nucleotides: TGTGCCAGCAGTTTGCGGGGAGTTCCCTACGAGCAGTACTTC.

This clone showed up just a few times. This chain links TRBV27 with TRBJ2-7, with 7 positions matching TRBD1. Germline V lookup: CDR1 MNHEY, CDR2 SMNVEV (reference sequence). The CDR3 totals 14 residues. V trimming: 6 bases; J trimming: 0 bases; junction bases outside the gene matches: 5. The CDR3 here is CASSPTGISYEQYF. In DNA form, the CDR3 reads TGTGCCAGCAGCCCGACAGGGATCTCCTACGAGCAGTACTTC.

V gene TRBV27 combines with J gene TRBJ1-4; 8 bases line up with TRBD1. The ends lost 5 bases at V and 0 bases at J; junction bases unmatched: 5. The CDR3 sequence is 16 residues long. Germline-derived CDR1 and CDR2 are MNHEY and SMNVEV (reference sequence). CDR3 loop: CASSPWTGTTNEKLFF. CDR3 nucleotide sequence: TGTGCCAGCAGTCCCTGGACAGGGACAACTAATGAAAAACTGTTTTTT.